The clone carrying this T cell receptor (beta chain) was counted a few times. This sample was included in a study of identical twins. TCRdb used MiXCR to reprocess the 5' RACE reads, holding one entry per CDR3 protein. Counted here are 400,000 to 500,000 distinct CDR3 sequences, roughly an eighth occurring once; the ten biggest clones make up approximately 1%. In addition, the sample was reused for a study of yellow fever vaccine responses in identical twins. That study reports: A vaccine T cell response that seemed partly convergent and partly personalized was reported in twins.

The source is a woman under 30 in good health. The source material was CD4+ T cells sorted from blood.

The CDR3 is CSAPDRGRSGANVLTF. CDR3 coding DNA: TGCAGTGCTCCGGACAGGGGACGCTCTGGGGCCAACGTCCTGACTTTC. The rearrangement uses TRBV20-1 and TRBJ2-6, with TRBD1 matching 9 bases. The CDR3 runs 16 residues. The junction had 5 bases not matched to a gene; V was cut back by 5 bases and J by 0 bases. Per the germline V gene, CDR1 is DFQATT and CDR2 is SNEGSKA (reference sequence).